These 11 T cell receptor beta chains came from one sample sequenced in a study of identical twins. TCRdb reanalysed the 5' RACE reads using MiXCR and keeps one entry per CDR3 protein. The sample carries under 1 million distinct CDR3 sequences, roughly 12% recorded once. These sequences were also reported in another study, on yellow fever vaccine responses in identical twins.

The sequencing sample was made of PBMCs. The receptors derive from a woman between 18 and 29 years old in good health.

This clonotype has a count of ten or more. The rearrangement joins TRBV7-3 to TRBJ2-1, with TRBD2 identical over 8 bases. Germline CDR1 is SGHTA and CDR2 is FQGTGA. The CDR3 has 15 amino acids. The J segment lost 4 bases and the V segment lost 0 bases, leaving 2 bases of the junction unmatched. As DNA, the CDR3 is TGTGCCAGCAGCTTAACTAGCGGGACATACAATGAGCAGTTCTTC. Translation: CASSLTSGTYNEQFF.

This clonotype was detected only a few times. V gene TRBV12-3 or TRBV12-4 combines with J gene TRBJ1-5; 7 bases are a match to TRBD1. Trimming at V came to 3 bases and at J to 6 bases, leaving 8 bases not matched to a gene. The length of the CDR3 is 15 residues. The CDR3 sequence is CASSFYQGDIQPQHF. The CDR3 DNA is TGTGCCAGCAGTTTCTATCAGGGGGACATTCAGCCCCAGCATTTT.

This clonotype was recorded many times. The chain joins TRBV10-3 to TRBJ2-1, with TRBD2 matching 14 bases. The germline CDR1 and CDR2 sequences are ENHRY and SYGVKD. Trimming cost V 7 bases and J 7 bases; bases outside gene matches: 15. This CDR3 is 18 amino acids long. The CDR3 coding sequence is TGTGCCATCACCCACTCGGAGGGACTAGCGGGAGATGGGAATGAGCAGTTCTTC. Translating gives CAITHSEGLAGDGNEQFF.

This clonotype has just a few counts. The chain uses TRBV2 and TRBJ2-4; TRBD2 matches at 10 bases. From germline, CDR1 is SNHLY and CDR2 FYNNEI. CDR3 length: 17 amino acids. V was clipped by 1 base and J by 8 bases; unmatched bases: 11. For the CDR3, the DNA is TGTGCCAGCAGTGAAGGGGCTAGCGGGAGTTGGTTGGACATTCAGTACTTC. Encoded protein: CASSEGASGSWLDIQYF.

This clonotype has a count of ten or more. V and J are TRBV3-1 and TRBJ1-1, with D hard to call. Germline V lookup: CDR1 LGHDT, CDR2 YNNKEL (reference sequence). CDR3 length: 19 amino acids. The V gene lost 1 base and the J gene lost 4 bases, with 25 bases spanning the gap. The CDR3 loop reads CASSQAFSPLGRASTEAFF. The CDR3 region has the DNA TGTGCCAGCAGCCAAGCTTTCTCCCCTCTAGGAAGGGCGTCCACTGAAGCTTTCTTT.

The J gene is TRBJ2-7, the V gene TRBV18, with 7 positions matching TRBD1. V lost 6 bases to trimming and J lost 1 base; unmatched junction nucleotides: 9. From germline, CDR1 is KGHSH and CDR2 LQKENI. The CDR3 is 15 amino acids. The CDR3 here is CASSPGTAKSYEQYF. CDR3 DNA: TGTGCCAGCTCCCCTGGGACAGCCAAATCCTACGAGCAGTACTTC.

This clonotype has only a few counts. The chain links TRBV29-1 to TRBJ2-1, with D perhaps TRBD1 or TRBD2 (5 bases each). Germline V CDR1 and CDR2: SQVTM, ANQGSEA. The CDR3 totals 14 residues. The CDR3 region is CNSGTTVSYNEQFF. CDR3 nucleotides: TGCAATTCTGGGACGACAGTCTCCTACAATGAGCAGTTCTTC.

The V call is TRBV4-1, the J call TRBJ2-3, with 7 bases fitting TRBD1. Trimming at V came to 3 bases and at J to 6 bases, leaving 3 bases not matched to a gene. The CDR3 extends over 13 amino acids. CDR1 and CDR2 from the germline V gene are MGHRA and YSYEKL. For the CDR3, the DNA is TGCGCCAGCAGCCAGGCCAGGGGGGATACGCAGTATTTT. This sequence encodes CASSQARGDTQYF.

The chain is built from TRBV2 and TRBJ1-2, with 10 bases matching TRBD1. V dropped 2 bases and J dropped 2; count of bases not matched to a gene: 2. The V gene's germline CDR1 is SNHLY and CDR2 FYNNEI. This CDR3 is built from 15 residues. The CDR3, as DNA: TGTGCCAGCAGTGAACGGGGACAGGGGAACTATGGCTACACCTTC. Its translation: CASSERGQGNYGYTF.

The genes are TRBV12-3 or TRBV12-4 and TRBJ2-1, with D possibly being TRBD2 (6 bases). The CDR3 length is 16 residues. V dropped 3 bases and J dropped 0 bases, with 12 bases sitting between them. CDR3 protein: CASSLRLASSYNEQFF. The CDR3 DNA is TGTGCCAGCAGTTTGAGGCTAGCGAGCTCCTACAATGAGCAGTTCTTC.

This clonotype appeared once. The rearrangement uses TRBV5-1 and TRBJ2-3; tentative D call: TRBD2 (6 bases). The CDR3 is 16 amino acids. V lost 2 bases and J lost 2, with 15 bases in between. From germline, CDR1 is SGHRS and CDR2 YFSETQ. The CDR3, as DNA: TGCGCCAGCAGCTTAGCGGGCCGGACCCCCACAGATACGCAGTATTTT. It is translated as CASSLAGRTPTDTQYF.